Described below is a single T cell receptor (beta chain) sequence and its context. This sample stems from a study of blood T cell repertoires in COVID-19. Study-wide background: PBMCs, B-cell-depleted T cells, or T cells were the source of the cDNA or gDNA that made up the material.

Libraries were prepared by immunoSEQ multiplex PCR; TCRdb keeps only in-frame clonotypes and omits some of them. The sample lists 100,000 to 150,000 clones; almost 80% were seen once. Trimming cost V 8 bases and J 8 bases, with 19 bases left between them. CDR1 is MNHEY, CDR2 SVGAGI, per germline. The CDR3 has 14 amino acids. This chain links TRBV6-5 with TRBJ2-1, with D possibly being TRBD1 (8 bases). Sequenced sample: peripheral blood. This clonotype originated in a human donor in a cohort sampled during active COVID-19. CDR3 protein: CASGPGTGGDEQFF. In nucleotides, the CDR3 is TGTGCCAGCGGGCCGGGAACAGGGGGGGATGAGCAGTTCTTC.